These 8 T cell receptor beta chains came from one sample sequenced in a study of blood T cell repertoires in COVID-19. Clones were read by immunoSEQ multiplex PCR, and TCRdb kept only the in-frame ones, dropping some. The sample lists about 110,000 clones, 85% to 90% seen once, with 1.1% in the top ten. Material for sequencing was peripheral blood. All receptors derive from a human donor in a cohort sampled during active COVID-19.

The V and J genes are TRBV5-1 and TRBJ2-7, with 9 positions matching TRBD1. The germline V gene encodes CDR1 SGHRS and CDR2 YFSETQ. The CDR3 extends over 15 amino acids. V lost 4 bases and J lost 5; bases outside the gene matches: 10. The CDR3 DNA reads TGCGCCAGCAGCACGATCGGGACAGGGCTTGACGAGCAGTACTTC. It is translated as CASSTIGTGLDEQYF. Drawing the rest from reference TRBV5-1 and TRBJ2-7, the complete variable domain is KAGVTQTPRYLIKTRGQQVTLSCSPISGHRSVSWYQQTPGQGLQFLFEYFSETQRNKGNFPGRFSGRQFSNSRSEMNVSTLELGDSALYLCASSTIGTGLDEQYFGPGTRLTVT.

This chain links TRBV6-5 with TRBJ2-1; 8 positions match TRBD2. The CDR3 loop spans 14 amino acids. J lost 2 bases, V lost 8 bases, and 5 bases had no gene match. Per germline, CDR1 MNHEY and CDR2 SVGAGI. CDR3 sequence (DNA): TGTGCCAGCGCGGGACTAGGGCCCTACAATGAGCAGTTCTTC. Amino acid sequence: CASAGLGPYNEQFF.

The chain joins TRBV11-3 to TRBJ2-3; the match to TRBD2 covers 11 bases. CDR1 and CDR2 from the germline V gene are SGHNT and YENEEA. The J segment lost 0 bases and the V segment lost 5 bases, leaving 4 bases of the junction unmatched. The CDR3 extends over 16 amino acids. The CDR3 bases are TGTGCCAGCAGCCCAATAGCGGGGGGGAGCACAGATACGCAGTATTTT. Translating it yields CASSPIAGGSTDTQYF.

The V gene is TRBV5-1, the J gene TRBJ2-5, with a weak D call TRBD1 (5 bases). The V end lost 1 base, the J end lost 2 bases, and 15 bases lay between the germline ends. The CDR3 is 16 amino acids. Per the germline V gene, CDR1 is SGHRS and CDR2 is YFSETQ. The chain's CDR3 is CASSLIQGEGQETQYF. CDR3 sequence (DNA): TGCGCCAGCAGCTTGATCCAGGGTGAAGGGCAAGAGACCCAGTACTTC.

CDR3 DNA: TGTGCCACCAGCAGACATAGAAATCCCCTCGAGCAGTACTTC. Protein product: CATSRHRNPLEQYF. The chain has TRBV15 and TRBJ2-7; D remains ambiguous. Germline CDR1 reads LNHNV; CDR2 reads YYDKDF (reference sequence). The CDR3 contains 14 residues. V was pared by 2 bases and J by 6 bases, with 14 bases between.

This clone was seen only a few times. The CDR3 loop reads CASSKGTGGNQPQHF. The DNA of the CDR3 is TGTGCCAGCAGCAAGGGTACAGGGGGCAATCAGCCCCAGCATTTT. The rearrangement uses TRBV21-1 and TRBJ1-5; the table's TRBD1 call for D was not verified on the DNA. TRBV21-1 is assigned pseudogene status. The CDR3 has 15 amino acids.

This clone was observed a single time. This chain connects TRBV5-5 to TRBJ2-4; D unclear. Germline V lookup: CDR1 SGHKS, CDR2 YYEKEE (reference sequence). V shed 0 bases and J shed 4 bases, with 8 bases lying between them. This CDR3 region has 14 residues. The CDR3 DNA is TGTGCCAGCAGCTTGGATGCCGGGAAAAACATTCAGTACTTC. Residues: CASSLDAGKNIQYF.

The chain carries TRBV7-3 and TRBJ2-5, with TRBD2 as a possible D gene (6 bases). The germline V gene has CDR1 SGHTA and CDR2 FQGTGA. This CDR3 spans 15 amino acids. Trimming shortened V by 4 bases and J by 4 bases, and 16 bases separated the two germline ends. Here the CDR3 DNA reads TGTGCCAGCAGCTACGGGACTTCGGGGAGAGAGACCCAGTACTTC. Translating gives CASSYGTSGRETQYF.